This T cell receptor (beta chain) was found in a study of blood T cell repertoires in COVID-19 (dated by TCRdb to the early 2020s). Some background on the complete study: The collaborator samples originated in the United States, Italy and Spain and spanned the acute and convalescent phases of COVID-19. The repertoires were made available in a free public database intended to serve as a resource for research on the immune response to SARS-CoV-2. Samples were obtained from the ongoing ImmuneRACE study (first 160 participants) and from 1,000 to 1,500 subjects provided by 6 global collaborators. Sample metadata almost always included a de-identified subject ID, COVID-19 status, age in years and sex. The material from the prospective study consisted of cDNA or gDNA derived from T cells, B-cell-depleted T cells, or PBMCs. HLA class I and class II types, where available, came from metadata supplied by the sample provider rather than from assay-based typing. Deeply sampled blood TCRbeta repertoires from subjects exposed to, actively infected with, or recovered from COVID-19 were included in the dataset.

Overall study outcomes, separate from this receptor: Clinical and demographic metadata were provided uncurated, with the amount varying by source and participant.

Taken from cysteine to phenylalanine, the CDR3 has 14 residues. The retained sequence is limited to the CDR3, 42 bases, with the frame set at the first base. For this chain, trimming is 0 bases at the V end and 8 bases at the J end, and the number of junction bases without a gene match is 4. As encoded in the germline V gene, CDR1 is SGHTA while CDR2 is FQGNSA. TCRbeta CDR3 regions were amplified from genomic DNA using the immunoSEQ Assay, a bias-controlled multiplex PCR. Per the original workflow: The number of nucleated cells in each sample was estimated from the amplification of reference gene primers within the assay. To quantify the absolute abundance of each unique TCRbeta CDR3 rearrangement, sequence reads were collapsed and filtered. For each sample, productive Simpson clonality was calculated as the square root of Simpson's diversity index across productive rearrangements. TCRdb took over this immuneACCESS table, retaining in-frame rearrangements with V and J assigned. Such tables are incomplete; in checked studies, under half of the missing clones stem from an unresolved V gene, and the remainder is unexplained. V and J calls and clone size are given by that table; D and trimming were obtained from the DNA. This sample holds more than 65,000 clones; about four fifths were observed only once. The leading ten clones occupy roughly 6.5% of the sample.

About this clone itself: The antigen it recognizes is unknown. Per-base quality was not reported, and no clone a single base away is much larger than it.

Whole blood was collected in K2EDTA tubes by collaborating institutions according to the institutions' own protocols. For TCRbeta analysis, collaborators shipped samples as frozen whole blood, isolated PBMCs, or DNA extracted from either of those sample types. What was sequenced was peripheral blood. The sequence is built from TRBV7-2 and TRBJ1-1; the junction holds 9 bases that match TRBD1. The receptor comes from a woman between 55 and 75 years old with acute or convalescent COVID-19. The encoded CDR3 is CASSLAGTGREAFF. In nucleotides, the sequence is TGTGCCAGCAGCTTAGCAGGGACAGGGAGAGAAGCTTTCTTT.